The 23 T cell receptor beta chains listed next were all sequenced from one sample in a study of CD8 T cells in ankylosing spondylitis. In TCRdb, the 5' RACE reads were re-called with MiXCR into one record per CDR3 protein. The sample includes 250,000 to 400,000 distinct CDR3 sequences, 11% of them seen just once. Source material: blood, either unsorted or a sorted T cell fraction (not recorded which). These receptors all stem from a female donor with ankylosing spondylitis or in good health (not recorded which).

In this sample, this clonotype turned up once. The chain links TRBV2 to TRBJ2-1; TRBD2 aligns across 8 bases. The CDR3 runs to 15 residues. Germline trimming cut 6 bases from V and 3 bases from J; bases unmatched to any gene: 7. Germline V gene lookup returns CDR1 SNHLY and CDR2 FYNNEI. The CDR3 DNA is TGTGCCAGCAGCGCCAGGACTAGCAGCTACAATGAGCAGTTCTTC. Residues: CASSARTSSYNEQFF.

Ten or more counts support this clonotype. The chain is built from TRBV5-1 and TRBJ2-1; 10 bases line up with TRBD2. In germline, CDR1 is SGHRS, CDR2 YFSETQ. The CDR3 consists of 16 residues. Trimming took 3 bases from V and 10 from J; bases not matched to a gene: 13. CDR3 sequence (DNA): TGCGCCAGCAGCTCTCCCGGGACTAGCGCCCTTGGGGAGCAGTTCTTC. It encodes CASSSPGTSALGEQFF.

This clonotype was seen many times. This chain links TRBV27 with TRBJ1-1, with 8 bases lining up with TRBD1. The V gene end was trimmed by 6 bases and the J gene end by 5 bases; junction bases not matched to a gene: 11. CDR3 length: 15 amino acids. Germline V gene lookup returns CDR1 MNHEY and CDR2 SMNVEV (reference sequence). The CDR3 spells CASRETTGGRTEAFF. CDR3 in DNA: TGTGCCAGCAGGGAGACCACAGGGGGAAGGACTGAAGCTTTCTTT.

This clonotype has ten or more counts. The chain recombines TRBV7-2 with TRBJ2-2, with TRBD2 matching 12 bases. The CDR3 covers 16 residues. J was trimmed by 7 bases and V by 1 base; bases with no gene match: 4. From germline, CDR1 is SGHTA and CDR2 FQGNSA. The CDR3: CASSLGLAGVGGELFF. In DNA, the CDR3 is TGTGCCAGCAGCTTAGGACTAGCGGGAGTAGGCGGGGAGCTGTTTTTT.

The table lists this clonotype with many counts. The chain links TRBV20-1 to TRBJ2-7; TRBD1 aligns across 7 bases. The CDR3 contains 13 residues. Trimming cost V 3 bases and J 3 bases; bases outside gene matches: 5. Germline CDR1 reads DFQATT; CDR2 reads SNEGSKA (reference sequence). CDR3 sequence (DNA): TGCAGTGCTAGGACACAGGGGCTCTACGAGCAGTACTTC. It yields the protein CSARTQGLYEQYF.

This clonotype was observed many times. The chain is built from TRBV11-2 and TRBJ1-4; 7 positions match TRBD1. Germline CDR1 and CDR2: SGHAT and FQNNGV. V was pared by 7 bases and J by 2 bases, with 16 bases of the junction left unmatched. This CDR3 region has 18 residues. The CDR3 DNA reads TGTGCCAGCACACCCGGGACAGCCAACCTTCGTACTAATGAAAAACTGTTTTTT. It encodes CASTPGTANLRTNEKLFF.

This clonotype was detected many times. This chain connects TRBV21-1 to TRBJ2-7; the table assigns TRBD2, which was not confirmed against the DNA. TRBV21-1 is a listed pseudogene. The CDR3 length is 15 residues. Here the CDR3 reads CASSKAPSGSYEQYF. The CDR3 DNA reads as TGTGCCAGCAGCAAAGCTCCTAGCGGGAGTTACGAGCAGTACTTC.

This clonotype occurred many times. This rearrangement joins TRBV6-2 or TRBV6-3 to TRBJ2-7; D is possibly TRBD1 or TRBD2 (5 bases each). The CDR3 totals 11 residues. V lost 2 bases and J 13 bases, leaving 12 bases between the germline ends. CDR1 and CDR2 from the germline V gene are MNHEY and SVGEGT. The DNA for the CDR3 is TGTGCCAGCAGTTACCCGGGACCAACATACTTC. As protein: CASSYPGPTYF.

In this sample, this clonotype turned up many times. The chain joins TRBV5-1 to TRBJ1-1; D remains ambiguous. This CDR3 spans 15 amino acids. Per germline, CDR1 SGHRS and CDR2 YFSETQ. V was cut by 1 base and J by 0 bases, with 10 bases left in between. CDR3 amino acids: CASSLLPVMNTEAFF. The CDR3 DNA is TGCGCCAGCAGCTTGCTTCCAGTTATGAACACTGAAGCTTTCTTT.

This clonotype was counted many times. This chain links TRBV20-1 with TRBJ2-2, with 7 bases identical to TRBD1. Unmatched junction bases numbered 8, after V lost 6 bases and J lost 4 bases. The CDR3 loop spans 14 amino acids. The V gene's germline CDR1 is DFQATT and CDR2 SNEGSKA (reference sequence). CDR3 sequence reads: CSATDRVGTGELFF. CDR3 bases: TGCAGTGCAACAGACAGGGTGGGCACCGGGGAGCTGTTTTTT.

This clonotype was counted a few times. The chain couples TRBV20-1 to TRBJ2-5, with D possibly being TRBD1 or TRBD2 (5 bases each). V was clipped by 4 bases and J by 4 bases, with 13 bases between them. This CDR3 region has 13 residues. The germline gives CDR1 DFQATT, CDR2 SNEGSKA (reference sequence). CDR3 bases: TGCAGTGCTACTGGGCTGGGGGTAGAGACCCAGTACTTC. It is translated as CSATGLGVETQYF.

This clonotype was recorded many times. The chain is built from TRBV7-2 and TRBJ2-7; 8 positions agree with TRBD2. The CDR3 consists of 16 residues. Trimming at V came to 3 bases and at J to 0 bases, leaving 7 bases not matched to a gene. Per germline, CDR1 SGHTA and CDR2 FQGNSA. The CDR3 DNA is TGTGCCAGCAGCTTTTCCAGCGGGGGTATCTCCTACGAGCAGTACTTC. Translation: CASSFSSGGISYEQYF. The full variable domain, its missing parts supplied by reference TRBV7-2 and TRBJ2-7, is GAGVSQSPSNKVTEKGKDVELRCDPISGHTALYWYRQSLGQGLEFLIYFQGNSAPDKSGLPSDRFSAERTGGSVSTLTIQRTQQEDSAVYLCASSFSSGGISYEQYFGPGTRLTVT.

This clonotype was picked up many times. The V gene is TRBV29-1, the J gene TRBJ1-4; possibly TRBD1 for D (5 bases). The length of the CDR3 is 13 residues. V lost 4 bases and J 12 bases, leaving 18 bases between the germline ends. The germline V gene has CDR1 SQVTM and CDR2 ANQGSEA. CDR3 amino acids: CSVGPHPSGELFF. In DNA, the CDR3 is TGCAGCGTTGGTCCTCACCCTTCGGGGGAACTGTTTTTT.

The chain couples TRBV12-3 or TRBV12-4 to TRBJ1-5; D ambiguous. The CDR3 sequence is 13 residues long. The V end was cut by 1 base, the J end by 9 bases, with 10 bases between. The CDR3 region is CASSLGRTVPQHF. CDR3 coding DNA: TGTGCCAGCAGTTTAGGTAGGACGGTGCCCCAGCATTTT.

This clonotype was seen a handful of times. The CDR3 nucleotides read TGTGCCAGCAGCTTATGGGAGTGGGAGACCCAGTACTTC. Protein product: CASSLWEWETQYF. This chain uses TRBV7-2 with TRBJ2-5; the D gene is possibly TRBD2 (5 bases). CDR1 and CDR2 (germline): SGHTA, FQGNSA. Trimming removed 2 bases from V and 5 bases from J, with 9 bases in between. The CDR3 runs 13 residues.

This clonotype was recorded many times. The J gene is TRBJ1-2, the V gene TRBV29-1; perhaps TRBD1 as D (5 bases). Germline assignment: CDR1 SQVTM and CDR2 ANQGSEA. This CDR3 is 12 amino acids long. The V end was cut by 8 bases, the J end by 8 bases, with 18 bases between. The CDR3 DNA follows: TGCAGCACCATGGGAGGGGATGGAGGCTACACCTTC. It encodes CSTMGGDGGYTF.

The chain recombines TRBV28 with TRBJ2-1, with D hard to call. With 2 bases removed from V and 10 bases from J, the gap between germline ends came to 6 bases. The CDR3 consists of 11 residues. Germline V gene sequence: CDR1 MDHEN, CDR2 SYDVKM. The CDR3: CASSLIREQFF. CDR3 in DNA: TGTGCCAGCAGTTTAATCAGGGAGCAGTTCTTC.

This clonotype showed up just a few times. This chain connects TRBV18 to TRBJ2-1; 9 bases fit TRBD2. V was clipped by 7 bases and J by 0 bases; unmatched bases: 7. This CDR3 has 16 residues. Looked up from germline, CDR1 is KGHSH and CDR2 is LQKENI. The CDR3 spells CASFRTSEASYNEQFF. CDR3 DNA sequence: TGTGCCAGCTTCCGGACTAGCGAGGCCTCCTACAATGAGCAGTTCTTC.

In the case of this clonotype: Possible read error: a much larger clone is one base away. The CDR3 DNA reads TGTGCCAGCAGTGACAGGGGGGGCGACACCTTC. Amino acid sequence: CASSDRGGDTF. The chain uses TRBV9 and TRBJ1-2, with 9 bases that match TRBD1. V was pared by 5 bases and J by 12 bases, with 5 bases of the junction left unmatched. This CDR3 is built from 11 residues. Per germline, CDR1 SGDLS and CDR2 YYNGEE.

This chain joins TRBV7-8 and TRBJ2-5, with a tentative D call TRBD2 (6 bases). V was trimmed by 4 bases and J by 4 bases, leaving 16 bases between them. Germline V gene sequence: CDR1 SGHVS, CDR2 FQNEAQ. The CDR3 sequence is 15 residues long. CDR3 DNA sequence: TGTGCCAGCAGCTCAAACGCGGGAAAGGGAGAGACCCAGTACTTC. Protein sequence: CASSSNAGKGETQYF.

This clonotype was seen many times. V is TRBV12-3 or TRBV12-4 and J is TRBJ1-5, with unresolved D. The CDR3 covers 14 residues. V was clipped by 6 bases and J by 3 bases, with 12 bases between them. CDR3 amino acids: CASSRGKTNQPQHF. As DNA, the CDR3 is TGTGCCAGCAGCCGCGGAAAAACCAATCAGCCCCAGCATTTT.

This chain connects TRBV5-1 to TRBJ2-7; 8 bases align to TRBD1. Germline CDR1 is SGHRS and CDR2 is YFSETQ. V was clipped by 4 bases and J by 2 bases; unmatched bases: 8. The CDR3 runs to 15 residues. CDR3 in amino acids: CASSPGQEKTYEQYF. As DNA, the CDR3 is TGCGCCAGCAGCCCGGGACAGGAAAAAACCTACGAGCAGTACTTC. Variable domain in full (rest from reference TRBV5-1 and TRBJ2-7): KAGVTQTPRYLIKTRGQQVTLSCSPISGHRSVSWYQQTPGQGLQFLFEYFSETQRNKGNFPGRFSGRQFSNSRSEMNVSTLELGDSALYLCASSPGQEKTYEQYFGPGTRLTVT.

This clonotype has at least ten counts. This rearrangement joins TRBV29-1 to TRBJ1-1; possibly TRBD1 for D (5 bases). Germline loops: CDR1 SQVTM, CDR2 ANQGSEA. The CDR3 runs to 12 residues. The V end was cut by 3 bases, the J end by 6 bases, with 11 bases between. The DNA for the CDR3 is TGCAGCGTTGACAGCAGGGACGCTGAAGCTTTCTTT. This codes for CSVDSRDAEAFF.